Below are 6 T cell receptor beta chains sequenced from a single sample in a study of blood T cell repertoires in COVID-19. Using immunoSEQ multiplex PCR, the repertoire was profiled, and TCRdb retains in-frame clones only, with some absent. The sample holds around 200,000 clones, roughly 88% seen once. The sequenced material came from peripheral blood. These receptors originate from a human donor with active or convalescent COVID-19. The donor label of this sample is uncertain.

The chain has TRBV27 and TRBJ1-2; possible D gene TRBD1, 6 bases. The germline V and J ends were trimmed by 3 bases and 7 bases, with 18 bases remaining between them. The germline V gene encodes CDR1 MNHEY and CDR2 SMNVEV (reference sequence). The CDR3 contains 15 residues. The CDR3 region has the DNA TGTGCCAGCAGTTTTGGCGTCGGACAGATCGCTGGCTACACCTTC. Protein product: CASSFGVGQIAGYTF.

The V gene is TRBV27, the J gene TRBJ1-6; 8 bases are a match to TRBD1. V shed 7 bases and J 10 bases; nucleotides not matched to a gene: 9. The CDR3 contains 14 residues. The germline CDR1 and CDR2 sequences are MNHEY and SMNVEV (reference sequence). The CDR3 here is CASTGGAEGSPLHF. In DNA, the CDR3 is TGTGCCAGCACAGGGGGCGCAGAGGGGTCACCCCTCCACTTT.

The V call is TRBV30, the J call TRBJ2-7, with D perhaps matching TRBD1 (6 bases). The CDR3 contains 14 residues. Looked up from germline, CDR1 is GTSNPN and CDR2 is SVGIG (reference sequence). V was pared by 0 bases and J by 3 bases, with 12 bases between. The CDR3 loop reads CAWSVNRAYYEQYF. The CDR3 bases are TGTGCCTGGAGTGTAAACAGGGCGTACTACGAGCAGTACTTC.

The rearrangement links TRBV9 to TRBJ1-6, with a tentative D call TRBD1 (5 bases). Between the trimmed V and J ends, which lost 0 bases and 7 bases, there was a span of 14 bases. The CDR3 has 16 residues. The germline CDR1 and CDR2 sequences are SGDLS and YYNGEE. CDR3 sequence reads: CASSVAPQGRNSPLHF. The CDR3 bases are TGTGCCAGCAGCGTAGCACCCCAGGGCAGAAATTCACCCCTCCACTTT.

The chain joins TRBV18 to TRBJ2-2; 9 bases are a match to TRBD1. The CDR3 sequence is 16 residues long. V was pared by 4 bases and J by 5 bases, with 8 bases of the junction left unmatched. CDR1 is KGHSH and CDR2 is LQKENI in the germline V gene. The CDR3 region has the DNA TGTGCCAGCTCACTCCTCGGACAGGGGAATACCGGGGAGCTGTTTTTT. Encoded protein: CASSLLGQGNTGELFF.

The chain links TRBV29-1 to TRBJ1-1; D remains ambiguous. The CDR3 spans 14 residues. Trimming removed 2 bases at V and 7 bases at J, with 17 bases between. Germline V gene lookup returns CDR1 SQVTM and CDR2 ANQGSEA. The CDR3 region has the DNA TGCAGCGTTGAAAAAGGCGGGGTGGCGTTTGAAGCTTTCTTT. Translating it yields CSVEKGGVAFEAFF.